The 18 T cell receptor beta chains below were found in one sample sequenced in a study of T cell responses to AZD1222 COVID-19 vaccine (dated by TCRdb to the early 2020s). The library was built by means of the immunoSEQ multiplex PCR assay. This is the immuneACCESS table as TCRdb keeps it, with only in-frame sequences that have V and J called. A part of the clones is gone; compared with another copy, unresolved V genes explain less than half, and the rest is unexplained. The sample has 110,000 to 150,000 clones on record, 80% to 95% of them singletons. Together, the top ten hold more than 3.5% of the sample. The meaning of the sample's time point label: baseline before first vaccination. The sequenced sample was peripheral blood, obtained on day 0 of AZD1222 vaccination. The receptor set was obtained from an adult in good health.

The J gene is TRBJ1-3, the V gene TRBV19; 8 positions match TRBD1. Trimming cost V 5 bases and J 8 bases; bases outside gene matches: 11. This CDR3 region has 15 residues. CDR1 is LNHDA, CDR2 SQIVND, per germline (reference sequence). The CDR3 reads CASSSLSLQGDTIYF. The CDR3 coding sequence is TGTGCCAGTAGTTCCCTTTCTCTACAGGGGGACACCATATATTTT.

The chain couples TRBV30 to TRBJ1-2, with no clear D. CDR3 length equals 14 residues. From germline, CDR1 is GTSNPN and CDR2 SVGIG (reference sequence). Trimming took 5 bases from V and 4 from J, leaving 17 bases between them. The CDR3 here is CAWDPRGFGYGYTF. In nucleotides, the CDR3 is TGTGCCTGGGATCCTCGGGGTTTTGGCTATGGCTACACCTTC. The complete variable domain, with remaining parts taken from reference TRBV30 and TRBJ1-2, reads SQTIHQWPATLVQPVGSPLSLECTVEGTSNPNLYWYRQAAGRGLQLLFYSVGIGQISSEVPQNLSASRPQDRQFILSSKKLLLSDSGFYLCAWDPRGFGYGYTFGSGTRLTVV.

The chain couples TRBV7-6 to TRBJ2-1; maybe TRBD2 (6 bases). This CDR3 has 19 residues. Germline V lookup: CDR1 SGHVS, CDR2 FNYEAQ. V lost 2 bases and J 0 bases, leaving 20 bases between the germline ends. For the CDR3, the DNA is TGTGCCAGCAGCTTAAATGCAGCGGGTTTGGCCAGCTCCTACAATGAGCAGTTCTTC. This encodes CASSLNAAGLASSYNEQFF.

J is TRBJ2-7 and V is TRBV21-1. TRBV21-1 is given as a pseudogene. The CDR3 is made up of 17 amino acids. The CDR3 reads CASTLTRPSLNVHEQYF. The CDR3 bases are TGTGCCAGCACCCTAACAAGACCCTCCTTAAACGTCCACGAGCAGTACTTC.

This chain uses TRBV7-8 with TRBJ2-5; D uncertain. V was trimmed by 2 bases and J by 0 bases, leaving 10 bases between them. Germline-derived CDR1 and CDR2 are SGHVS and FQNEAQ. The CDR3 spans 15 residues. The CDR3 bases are TGTGCCAGCAGCTTACTCCGGGCGGACCAAGAGACCCAGTACTTC. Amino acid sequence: CASSLLRADQETQYF.

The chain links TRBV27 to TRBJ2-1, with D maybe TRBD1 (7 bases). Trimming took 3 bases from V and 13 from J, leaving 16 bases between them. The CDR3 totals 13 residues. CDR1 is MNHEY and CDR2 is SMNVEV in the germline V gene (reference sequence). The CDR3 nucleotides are TGTGCCAGCAGTTTCCGCAGGGGGGACCACCAGTTCTTC. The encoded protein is CASSFRRGDHQFF.

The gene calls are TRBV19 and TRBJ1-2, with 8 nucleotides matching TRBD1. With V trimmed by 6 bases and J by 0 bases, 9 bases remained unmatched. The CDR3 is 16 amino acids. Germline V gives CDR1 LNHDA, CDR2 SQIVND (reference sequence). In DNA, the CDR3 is TGTGCCAGTAGGCCCCCGGACAGGGCGCCTAACTATGGCTACACCTTC. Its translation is CASRPPDRAPNYGYTF.

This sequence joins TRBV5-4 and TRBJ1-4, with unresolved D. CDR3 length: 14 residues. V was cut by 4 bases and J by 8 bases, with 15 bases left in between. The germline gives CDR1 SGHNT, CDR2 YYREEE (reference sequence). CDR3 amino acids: CASSPGRPVEKLFF. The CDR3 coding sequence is TGTGCCAGCAGCCCGGGCCGGCCGGTGGAAAAACTGTTTTTT.

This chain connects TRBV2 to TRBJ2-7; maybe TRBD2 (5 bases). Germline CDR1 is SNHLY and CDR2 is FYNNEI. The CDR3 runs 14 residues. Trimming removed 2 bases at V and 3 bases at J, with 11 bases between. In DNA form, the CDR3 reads TGTGCCAGCAGTGAATGGTCAGGAGGCTACGAGCAGTACTTC. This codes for CASSEWSGGYEQYF. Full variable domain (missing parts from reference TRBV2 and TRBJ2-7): EPEVTQTPSHQVTQMGQEVILRCVPISNHLYFYWYRQILGQKVEFLVSFYNNEISEKSEIFDDQFSVERPDGSNFTLKIRSTKLEDSAMYFCASSEWSGGYEQYFGPGTRLTVT.

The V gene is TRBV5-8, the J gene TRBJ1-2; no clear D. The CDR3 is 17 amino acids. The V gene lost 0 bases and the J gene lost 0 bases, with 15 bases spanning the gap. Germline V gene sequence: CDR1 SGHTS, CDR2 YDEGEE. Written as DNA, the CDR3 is TGTGCCAGCAGCTTGGACAGATCTCGGTCGGCTAACTATGGCTACACCTTC. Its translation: CASSLDRSRSANYGYTF.

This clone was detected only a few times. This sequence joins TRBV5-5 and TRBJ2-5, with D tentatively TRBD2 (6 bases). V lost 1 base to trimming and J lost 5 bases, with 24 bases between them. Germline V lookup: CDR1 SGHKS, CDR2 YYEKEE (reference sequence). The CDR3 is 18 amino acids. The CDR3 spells CASSLFPTTTRSSETQYF. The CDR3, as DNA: TGTGCCAGCAGCTTGTTCCCCACCACGACTAGAAGTTCGGAGACCCAGTACTTC. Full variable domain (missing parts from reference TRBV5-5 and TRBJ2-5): DAGVTQSPTHLIKTRGQQVTLRCSPISGHKSVSWYQQVLGQGPQFIFQYYEKEERGRGNFPDRFSARQFPNYSSELNVNALLLGDSALYLCASSLFPTTTRSSETQYFGPGTRLLVL.

The CDR3 is CASSLGTSGSEQYF. For the CDR3, the DNA is TGTGCCAGCAGCTTGGGGACTAGCGGGAGCGAGCAGTACTTC. The rearrangement links TRBV9 to TRBJ2-7; 14 positions match TRBD2. The CDR3 spans 14 residues. Germline V CDR1 and CDR2: SGDLS, YYNGEE. Trimming took 4 bases from V and 6 from J; bases not matched to a gene: 3.

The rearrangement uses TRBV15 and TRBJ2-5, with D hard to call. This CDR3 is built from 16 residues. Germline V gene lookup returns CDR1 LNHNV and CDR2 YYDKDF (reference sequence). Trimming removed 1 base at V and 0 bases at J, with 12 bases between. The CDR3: CATSRVLEGYQETQYF. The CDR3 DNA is TGTGCCACCAGCAGAGTTCTGGAAGGGTACCAAGAGACCCAGTACTTC. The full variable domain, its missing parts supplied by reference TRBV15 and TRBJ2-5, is DAMVIQNPRYQVTQFGKPVTLSCSQTLNHNVMYWYQQKSSQAPKLLFHYYDKDFNNEADTPDNFQSRRPNTSFCFLDIRSPGLGDTAMYLCATSRVLEGYQETQYFGPGTRLLVL.

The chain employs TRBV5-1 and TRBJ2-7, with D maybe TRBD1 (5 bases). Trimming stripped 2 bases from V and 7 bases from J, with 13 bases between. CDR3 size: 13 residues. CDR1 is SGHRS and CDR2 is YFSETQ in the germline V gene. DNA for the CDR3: TGCGCCAGCAGCTTTGGGGCTAGATGGGAGCAGTACTTC. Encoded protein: CASSFGARWEQYF.

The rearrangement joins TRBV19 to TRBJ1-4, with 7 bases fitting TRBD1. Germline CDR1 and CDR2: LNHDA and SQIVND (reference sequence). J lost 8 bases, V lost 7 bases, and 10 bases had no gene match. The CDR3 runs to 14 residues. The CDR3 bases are TGTGCCAGTAAGGGGGCAGGAGGAGGGGAAAAACTGTTTTTT. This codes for CASKGAGGGEKLFF.

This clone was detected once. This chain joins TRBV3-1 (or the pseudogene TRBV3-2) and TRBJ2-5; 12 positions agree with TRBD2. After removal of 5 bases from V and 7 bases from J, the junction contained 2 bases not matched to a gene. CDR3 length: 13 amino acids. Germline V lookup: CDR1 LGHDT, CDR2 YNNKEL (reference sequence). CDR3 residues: CASSALAGGTQYF. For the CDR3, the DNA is TGTGCCAGCAGCGCACTAGCGGGAGGGACCCAGTACTTC.

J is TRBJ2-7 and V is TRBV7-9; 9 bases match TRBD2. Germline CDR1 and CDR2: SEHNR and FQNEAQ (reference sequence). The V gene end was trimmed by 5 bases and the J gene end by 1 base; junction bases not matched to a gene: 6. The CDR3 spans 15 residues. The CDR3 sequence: CASSGVAGESYEQYF. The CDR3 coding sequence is TGTGCCAGCAGCGGCGTAGCGGGAGAGTCCTACGAGCAGTACTTC.

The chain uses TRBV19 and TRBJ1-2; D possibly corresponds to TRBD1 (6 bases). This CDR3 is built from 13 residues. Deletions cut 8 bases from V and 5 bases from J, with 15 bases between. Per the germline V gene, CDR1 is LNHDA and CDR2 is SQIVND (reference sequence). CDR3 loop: CASGGAGDYGYTF. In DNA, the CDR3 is TGTGCCAGTGGAGGGGCAGGGGATTATGGCTACACCTTC.